This entry describes one T cell receptor beta chain. What it recognizes is unknown. The CDR3 has 13 amino acids. CDR1 and CDR2 from the germline V gene are MNHEY and SVGAGI. V lost 5 bases to trimming and J lost 2 bases; unmatched junction nucleotides: 3. Sequencing used immunoSEQ v3. The data were produced by immunoSEQ multiplex PCR, yet TCRdb's version contains in-frame clones alone and is incomplete. The sample includes 45,000 to 60,000 clones, 55% to 75% seen only once; the top ten take more than 5%. This record belongs to a study of TIL therapy for anti-PD-1-resistant metastatic lung cancer. Overall study: Most patients had lung adenocarcinoma. Study outcomes and limitations: TIL cultures after expansion showed higher clonality and lower diversity than baseline tumor (median about 6% vs 30%).

The time point was: pre-treatment sample, taken before nivolumab and TIL therapy. Pleural nodules or supraclavicular lymph nodes made up most of the excised metastases sampled. Adults with stage 4 NSCLC were enrolled in a phase I trial. The genes are TRBV6-5 and TRBJ2-7; TRBD1 agrees at 7 bases. The TCR originated in a person between 25 and 80 years old with non-small cell lung cancer. Sequencing was performed on tumor tissue, taken at baseline. The chain's CDR3 is CASSRQGPYEQYF. DNA for the CDR3: TGTGCCAGCAGTCGACAGGGACCCTACGAGCAGTACTTC.